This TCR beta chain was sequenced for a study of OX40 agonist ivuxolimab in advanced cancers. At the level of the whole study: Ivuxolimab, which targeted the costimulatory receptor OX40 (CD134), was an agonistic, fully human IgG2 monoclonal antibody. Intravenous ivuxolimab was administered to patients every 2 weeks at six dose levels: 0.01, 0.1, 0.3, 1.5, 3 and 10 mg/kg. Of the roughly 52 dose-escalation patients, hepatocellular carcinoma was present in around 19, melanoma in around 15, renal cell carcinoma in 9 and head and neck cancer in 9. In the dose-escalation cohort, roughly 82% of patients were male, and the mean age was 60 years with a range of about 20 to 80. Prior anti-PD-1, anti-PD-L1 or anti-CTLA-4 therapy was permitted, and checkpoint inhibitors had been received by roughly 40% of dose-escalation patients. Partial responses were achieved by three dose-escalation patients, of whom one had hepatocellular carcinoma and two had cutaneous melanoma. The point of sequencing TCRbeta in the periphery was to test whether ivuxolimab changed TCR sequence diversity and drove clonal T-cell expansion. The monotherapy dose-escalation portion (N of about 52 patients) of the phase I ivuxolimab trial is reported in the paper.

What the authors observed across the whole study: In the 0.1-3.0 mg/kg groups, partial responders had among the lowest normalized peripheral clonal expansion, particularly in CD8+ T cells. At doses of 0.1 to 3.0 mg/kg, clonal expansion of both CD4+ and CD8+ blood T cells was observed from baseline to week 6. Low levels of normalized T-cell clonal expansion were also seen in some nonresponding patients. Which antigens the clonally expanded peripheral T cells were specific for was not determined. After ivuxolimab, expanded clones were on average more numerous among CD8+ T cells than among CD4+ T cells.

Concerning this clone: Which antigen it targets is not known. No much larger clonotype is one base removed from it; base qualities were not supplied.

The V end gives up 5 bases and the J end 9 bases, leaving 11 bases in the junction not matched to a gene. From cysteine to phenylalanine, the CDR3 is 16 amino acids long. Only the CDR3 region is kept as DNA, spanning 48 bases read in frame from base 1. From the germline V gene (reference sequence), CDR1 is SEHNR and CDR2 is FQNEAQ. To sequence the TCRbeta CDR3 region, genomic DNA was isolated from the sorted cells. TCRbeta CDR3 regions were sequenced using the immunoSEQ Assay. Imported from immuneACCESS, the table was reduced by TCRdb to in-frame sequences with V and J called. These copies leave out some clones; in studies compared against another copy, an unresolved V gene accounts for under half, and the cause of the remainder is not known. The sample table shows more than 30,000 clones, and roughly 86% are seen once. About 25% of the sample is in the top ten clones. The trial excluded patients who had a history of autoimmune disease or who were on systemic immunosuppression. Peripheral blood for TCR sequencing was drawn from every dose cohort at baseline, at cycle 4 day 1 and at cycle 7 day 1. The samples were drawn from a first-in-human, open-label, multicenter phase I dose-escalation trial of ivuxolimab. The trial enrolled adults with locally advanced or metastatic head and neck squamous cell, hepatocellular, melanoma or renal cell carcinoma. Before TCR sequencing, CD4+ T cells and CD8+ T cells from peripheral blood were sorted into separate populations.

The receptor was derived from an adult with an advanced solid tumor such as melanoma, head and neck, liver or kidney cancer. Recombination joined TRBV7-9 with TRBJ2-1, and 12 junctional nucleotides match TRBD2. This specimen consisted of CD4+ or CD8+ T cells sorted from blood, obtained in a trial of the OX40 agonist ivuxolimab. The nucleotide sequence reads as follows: TGTGCCAGCAGCCCCCGGGCTAGCGGGAGGGCGGTTGAGCAGTTCTTC. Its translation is CASSPRASGRAVEQFF.